This T cell receptor (beta chain) was identified in a study of control samples from healthy donors and cancer patients. Produced via immunoSEQ multiplex PCR; TCRdb's table is partial and in-frame only. The table shows approximately 140,000 clones, with more than 90% occurring only once. The germline V gene encodes CDR1 MDHEN and CDR2 SYDVKM. The CDR3 contains 15 residues. The J segment lost 7 bases and the V segment lost 5 bases, leaving 14 bases of the junction unmatched. This TCR was sampled from a man younger than 40 in good health. The V call is TRBV28, the J call TRBJ2-7; 7 positions match TRBD1. Material for sequencing was blood. As DNA, the CDR3 is TGTGCCAGCAGTCCCAGTGGCAGGGGGTCGAGGGAGCAGTACTTC. Translated, it gives CASSPSGRGSREQYF. The whole variable domain, remainder taken from reference TRBV28 and TRBJ2-7, is DVKVTQSSRYLVKRTGEKVFLECVQDMDHENMFWYRQDPGLGLRLIYFSYDVKMKEKGDIPEGYSVSREKKERFSLILESASTNQTSMYLCASSPSGRGSREQYFGPGTRLTVT.